Presented here are 23 T cell receptor beta chains from one specimen sequenced in a study of T cells in Graves' hyperthyroidism and ophthalmopathy. TCR beta CDR3 regions were amplified from RNA. A set of HTBI primers served as the primers for a first-round RT-PCR of the TCR CDR3. TCRdb re-analysed the multiplex PCR reads in MiXCR, keeping a single row per CDR3 protein. The repertoire holds hundreds of thousands of distinct CDR3 sequences, with roughly a quarter as singletons. The sample taken for sequencing was blood. The receptors were gathered from a woman aged 25 to 45 with Graves' ophthalmopathy.

The V call is TRBV7-9, the J call TRBJ2-5; D not resolved. Germline V lookup: CDR1 SEHNR, CDR2 FQNEAQ (reference sequence). With 2 bases removed from V and 2 bases from J, the gap between germline ends came to 12 bases. CDR3 length equals 15 residues. The CDR3 loop is CASSLFSYLQETQYF. The CDR3 DNA follows: TGTGCCAGCAGCTTATTTTCCTACCTACAAGAGACCCAGTACTTC.

This clonotype was counted a single time. The chain is built from TRBV12-3 or TRBV12-4 and TRBJ1-5; the D gene is possibly TRBD1 (5 bases). The CDR3 spans 16 residues. The V gene lost 6 bases and the J gene lost 4 bases, with 19 bases spanning the gap. This CDR3 reads CASSSPGGWTNQPQHF. The CDR3 region has the DNA TGTGCCAGCAGCTCTCCGGGGGGTTGGACAAATCAGCCCCAGCATTTT.

This clonotype was counted between two and nine times. The V and J genes are TRBV3-1 and TRBJ1-3; TRBD1 is a possible D gene (5 bases). Germline loops: CDR1 LGHDT, CDR2 YNNKEL (reference sequence). The V and J ends lost 1 base and 1 base respectively, with 14 bases between them. The CDR3 covers 17 residues. The CDR3 region has the DNA TGTGCCAGCAGCCAAGGACCTACGAGGGGATCTGGAAACACCATATATTTT. Amino acids: CASSQGPTRGSGNTIYF. Full variable domain (remainder filled in from reference TRBV3-1 and TRBJ1-3): DTAVSQTPKYLVTQMGNDKSIKCEQNLGHDTMYWYKQDSKKFLKIMFSYNNKELIINETVPNRFSPKSPDKAHLNLHINSLELGDSAVYFCASSQGPTRGSGNTIYFGEGSWLTVV.

This clonotype has ten or more counts. The V gene is TRBV7-8, the J gene TRBJ2-7; the D gene is possibly TRBD2 (6 bases). CDR1 SGHVS and CDR2 FQNEAQ come from the germline V gene. The CDR3 runs to 15 residues. V was trimmed by 0 bases and J by 4 bases, leaving 13 bases between them. The CDR3, as DNA: TGTGCCAGCAGCTTAGCGGGCGGCGGGGCGTACGAGCAGTACTTC. Encoded protein: CASSLAGGGAYEQYF.

This clonotype was observed many times. The CDR3 DNA follows: TGTGCCAGCAGTGTTAACACCTACTATGGCTACACCTTC. Translation gives CASSVNTYYGYTF. V gene TRBV6-1 combines with J gene TRBJ1-2; D not certain. This CDR3 is 13 amino acids long. Per the germline V gene, CDR1 is MNHNS and CDR2 is SASEGT. Trimming left V 4 bases short and J 3 bases short, with 9 bases between.

The chain couples TRBV7-8 to TRBJ2-2; D unclear. Germline lookup yields CDR1 SGHVS and CDR2 FQNEAQ. The V end lost 2 bases, the J end lost 3 bases, and 16 bases lay between the germline ends. The CDR3 has 17 residues. CDR3 amino acids: CASSLLADPGYTGELFF. CDR3 sequence (DNA): TGTGCCAGCAGCTTATTGGCCGACCCCGGGTACACCGGGGAGCTGTTTTTT.

The genes are TRBV27 and TRBJ1-1; D not certain. The CDR3 totals 14 residues. Trimming shortened V by 2 bases and J by 3 bases, and 10 bases separated the two germline ends. Germline V gives CDR1 MNHEY, CDR2 SMNVEV (reference sequence). The CDR3 spells CASSLGRRHTEAFF. Written as DNA, the CDR3 is TGTGCCAGCAGTTTAGGCAGGCGCCACACTGAAGCTTTCTTT.

This clonotype was observed many times. The chain carries TRBV12-3 or TRBV12-4 and TRBJ1-1; maybe TRBD1 (5 bases). The CDR3 contains 12 residues. V lost 6 bases and J 1 base, leaving 6 bases between the germline ends. In nucleotides, the CDR3 is TGTGCCAGCAGACAGGAGAACACTGAAGCTTTCTTT. This encodes CASRQENTEAFF.

V gene TRBV20-1 combines with J gene TRBJ2-2; TRBD2 agrees at 10 bases. The CDR3 extends over 15 amino acids. V gave up 0 bases and J gave up 5 bases; unmatched junction bases: 3. Germline V gene sequence: CDR1 DFQATT, CDR2 SNEGSKA (reference sequence). DNA for the CDR3: TGCAGTGCTAGAGAAGCGGGAGGGGGTACCGGGGAGCTGTTTTTT. Its translation is CSAREAGGGTGELFF.

This chain joins TRBV3-1 and TRBJ2-7; D remains ambiguous. With 9 bases removed from V and 1 base from J, the gap between germline ends came to 10 bases. CDR3 length equals 12 residues. The germline V gene encodes CDR1 LGHDT and CDR2 YNNKEL (reference sequence). CDR3 protein: CARIDLSYEQYF. CDR3 nucleotides: TGTGCCAGGATAGACCTTTCCTACGAGCAGTACTTC.

This clonotype has more than one count but fewer than ten. This chain joins TRBV2 and TRBJ1-5; D unresolved. The V gene lost 1 base and the J gene lost 2 bases, with 6 bases spanning the gap. Germline V CDR1 and CDR2: SNHLY, FYNNEI. The CDR3 is made up of 14 amino acids. The chain's CDR3 is CASSEGRRNQPQHF. The CDR3 nucleotides read TGTGCCAGCAGTGAAGGCAGACGCAATCAGCCCCAGCATTTT.

This clonotype was seen repeatedly, ten times or more. Compared with germline, one end of the junction differs, possibly owing to a read error. The V call is TRBV20-1, the J call TRBJ1-1; D perhaps matches TRBD1 (6 bases). Germline V gene sequence: CDR1 DFQATT, CDR2 SNEGSKA (reference sequence). This CDR3 spans 10 amino acids. The CDR3 coding sequence is TGCAGTGCCTCTCAACAGGGCCAACTATTT. As protein: CSASQQGQLF.

This clonotype was counted only a few times. The genes are TRBV5-1 and TRBJ1-2; D perhaps matches TRBD1 (6 bases). Trimming removed 4 bases at V and 5 bases at J, with 15 bases between. Per the germline V gene, CDR1 is SGHRS and CDR2 is YFSETQ. The CDR3 covers 14 residues. CDR3 DNA sequence: TGCGCCAGCAGCATCAACAGGGATCAATATGGCTACACCTTC. Its translation is CASSINRDQYGYTF. The full variable domain, in which reference TRBV5-1 and TRBJ1-2 provide the parts outside the CDR3, is KAGVTQTPRYLIKTRGQQVTLSCSPISGHRSVSWYQQTPGQGLQFLFEYFSETQRNKGNFPGRFSGRQFSNSRSEMNVSTLELGDSALYLCASSINRDQYGYTFGSGTRLTVV.

This clonotype was observed a handful of times. The chain links TRBV6-1 to TRBJ1-5; D is unresolved. The V gene's germline CDR1 is MNHNS and CDR2 SASEGT. The CDR3 is made up of 17 amino acids. V was shortened by 5 bases and J by 0 bases, with 17 bases between the two germline ends. CDR3 bases: TGTGCCAGCAGTCCGGGATACCAGCTATATAGCAATCAGCCCCAGCATTTT. It encodes CASSPGYQLYSNQPQHF.

V gene TRBV6-1 combines with J gene TRBJ1-1, with 7 bases lining up with TRBD1. Trimming took 6 bases from V and 1 from J; bases not matched to a gene: 5. The CDR3 is 14 residues long. Germline CDR1 reads MNHNS; CDR2 reads SASEGT. This CDR3 reads CASRTTGWNTEAFF. The CDR3 bases are TGTGCCAGCAGGACGACAGGGTGGAACACTGAAGCTTTCTTT.

This chain connects TRBV12-3 or TRBV12-4 to TRBJ1-5; D ambiguous. The CDR3 is 15 amino acids. V was clipped by 3 bases and J by 7 bases, with 16 bases between them. The CDR3, as DNA: TGTGCCAGCAGTTTTGGTTCCCAGGTCCACCAGCCCCAGCATTTT. It is translated as CASSFGSQVHQPQHF.

The chain carries TRBV10-1 and TRBJ2-7, with 10 bases matching TRBD2. This CDR3 is built from 15 residues. V was clipped by 0 bases and J by 4 bases; unmatched bases: 3. Germline V gene data show CDR1 as WNHNN and CDR2 as SYGVQD (reference sequence). CDR3 residues: CASSESLAGDYEQYF. Written as DNA, the CDR3 is TGCGCCAGCAGTGAGTCTCTAGCGGGAGATTACGAGCAGTACTTC.

This clonotype was seen ten or more times. The chain is built from TRBV6-2 or TRBV6-3 and TRBJ2-2; D call uncertain. Germline CDR1 MNHEY, CDR2 SVGEGT. Between the trimmed V and J ends, which lost 7 bases and 9 bases, there was a span of 15 bases. This CDR3 comprises 13 residues. CDR3 sequence reads: CASTSKGLRELFF. The CDR3 region has the DNA TGTGCCAGCACCTCAAAAGGGCTCCGGGAGCTGTTTTTT.

The CDR3 region is CASSLVRGIMGAFF. CDR3 nucleotide sequence: TGTGCCAGCAGTTTAGTTCGGGGAATTATGGGGGCTTTCTTT. The rearrangement links TRBV12-3 or TRBV12-4 to TRBJ1-1; D not resolved. Trimming pared 1 base from V and 11 bases from J, leaving 17 bases between. The CDR3 has 14 residues.

This clonotype was detected ten times or more. This rearrangement joins TRBV2 to TRBJ1-5; D possibly corresponds to TRBD1 (5 bases). The CDR3 has 14 residues. The ends were cut back, 5 bases at V and 1 base at J, with 9 bases in the middle. The germline gives CDR1 SNHLY, CDR2 FYNNEI. The CDR3 nucleotides read TGTGCCAGCAGTCAAGGGGACAGCAATCAGCCCCAGCATTTT. It is translated as CASSQGDSNQPQHF.

This clonotype occurred many times. This sequence joins TRBV3-1 and TRBJ1-5; TRBD1 might be the D (6 bases). The CDR3 runs 12 residues. Germline V CDR1 and CDR2: LGHDT, YNNKEL (reference sequence). Trimming shortened V by 0 bases and J by 15 bases, and 12 bases separated the two germline ends. CDR3 protein: CASSQEGTLLHF. CDR3 in DNA: TGTGCCAGCAGCCAAGAGGGGACACTCTTGCATTTT.

The chain links TRBV6-1 to TRBJ1-2, with D perhaps matching TRBD1 (5 bases). The V and J ends lost 3 bases and 4 bases respectively, with 12 bases between them. CDR3 length: 14 residues. Germline values: CDR1 MNHNS, CDR2 SASEGT. CDR3 bases: TGTGCCAGCAGTGATACCGCAGGGACCTATGGCTACACCTTC. It specifies CASSDTAGTYGYTF.

In regard to this clonotype: A single base separates this from a much larger clone, so it may be a read error. The chain combines TRBV6-2 or TRBV6-3 with TRBJ1-3; D possibly corresponds to TRBD1 (6 bases). Germline CDR1 MNHEY, CDR2 SVGEGT. The CDR3 spans 18 residues. CDR3 sequence reads: CASSYSSGGESSGDTIYF. CDR3 DNA: TGTGCCAGCAGTTACTCGAGCGGGGGCGAAAGCTCTGGAGACACCATATATTTT.